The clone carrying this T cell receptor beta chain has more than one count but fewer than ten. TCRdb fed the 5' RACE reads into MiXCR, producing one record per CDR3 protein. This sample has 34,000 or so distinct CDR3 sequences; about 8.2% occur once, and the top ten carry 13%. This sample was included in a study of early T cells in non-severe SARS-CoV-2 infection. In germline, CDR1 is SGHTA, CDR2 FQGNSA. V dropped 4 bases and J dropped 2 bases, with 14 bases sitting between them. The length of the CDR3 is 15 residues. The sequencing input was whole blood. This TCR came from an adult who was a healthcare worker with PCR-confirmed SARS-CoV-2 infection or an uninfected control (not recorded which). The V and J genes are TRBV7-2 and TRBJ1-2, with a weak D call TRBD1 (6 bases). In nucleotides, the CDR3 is TGTGCCAGCAGCTCGAACACGGGACAAAACTATGGCTACACCTTC. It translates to CASSSNTGQNYGYTF. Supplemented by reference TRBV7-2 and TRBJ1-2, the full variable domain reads GAGVSQSPSNKVTEKGKDVELRCDPISGHTALYWYRQSLGQGLEFLIYFQGNSAPDKSGLPSDRFSAERTGGSVSTLTIQRTQQEDSAVYLCASSSNTGQNYGYTFGSGTRLTVV.